The subject of this entry is one T cell receptor beta chain. This clonotype was seen a handful of times. Its antigen is still unknown. No quality values exist for individual bases; no much larger clone is one base distant. TCRdb records Illumina NovaSeq 6000 as the sequencer. TCRalpha and TCRbeta cDNA libraries were constructed by 5'RACE with constant-segment primers, with sample barcodes and unique molecular identifiers being introduced. Trizol reagent was used to extract RNA from every sample. The libraries were amplified in two PCR steps, and the second step added a second sample barcode and Illumina TruSeq adapters. Sequencing of the libraries was done on an Illumina NovaSeq, producing 2 x 150 bp paired-end reads. In the source study's methods: Demultiplexing of reads and collapsing into UMI-guided consensus sequences were performed with migec v1.2.7. Using mixcr v2.1.11, the UMI consensuses were aligned to TRA and TRB V and J templates and assembled into clonotypes. A clonotype was counted as expanded or contracted only if both edgeR and NoisET called the change significant, with noise models trained on biological replicates. For edgeR calls, the thresholds were a false discovery rate-adjusted p below 0.01 and a log2 fold-change of 1. PCA with hierarchical clustering of max-normalized trajectories of the 1000 most abundant clonotypes was used as exploratory dynamics analysis. Separately sequenced CD4+ and CD8+ repertoires were used to assign the CD4 or CD8 phenotype of responding clones. In-frame beta chains were kept once TCRdb had trimmed the public reads at Q25 with fastp and called clones with MiXCR. Rows with a matching CDR3 protein are joined into one entry that keeps the most common DNA and genes. TCRdb's processing, not the authors' own work, is the source of the V and J calls. This sample holds roughly 99,000 distinct CDR3 sequences; roughly an eighth were observed only once. The top ten clonotypes cover around two fifths of the sample.

The sample originates from a study of T-cell memory formation after mild COVID-19 (dated by TCRdb to the early 2020s). Looking at the study overall: TCR sequence clusters from the two donors were largely donor specific. In a couple of donors, T-cell clones that expanded and contracted after mild COVID-19 were tracked by sequencing TCRalpha and TCRbeta repertoires over time. The cohort comprised two young, previously healthy adult volunteers, one female and one male.

CDR1 SGHTA and CDR2 FQGNSA were looked up in the germline V gene. V is clipped by 4 bases and J by 3 bases, and the sequence between their germline boundaries is 21 bases long. The CDR3 runs 17 residues from the cysteine to the phenylalanine. CDR3 DNA is the only sequence kept; it has 51 bases, read in frame from the first base. What the research found in general, with its limitations: Contracting CD4+ clones turned up mainly in the CM and EM memory subsets, whereas EMRA was where CD8+ clones were enriched. The detection of some responding clones in pre-infection memory suggests that pre-existing cross-reactive memory T cells joined the SARS-CoV-2 response. Whether the second-wave clones peaking on day 37 were SARS-CoV-2 specific was not confirmed. The study included only a couple of mild cases, and larger cohorts that include severe cases with pre-infection samples were judged to be necessary. Clones that contracted from day 15 to 85 showed balanced CD4/CD8 phenotypes, whereas a second wave of clones that expanded from day 15 to 37 leaned towards CD4+.

Ficoll-Paque density gradient centrifugation was used to isolate PBMCs. The V and J genes are TRBV7-2 and TRBJ1-1; the D gene is perhaps TRBD1, on 6 matching bases. Specimen: PBMCs or a T cell subset sorted from them (not recorded which). This receptor was obtained from a man aged 18-30 years who had mild COVID-19 (a few samples of this study predate the infection). The sample titles of this study are shuffled in the database, so cell type and time point are left out; the donor was told from shared clones. The CDR3 protein: CASSSTGGGMTDTEAFF. At the DNA level, the sequence is TGTGCCAGCAGCTCCACAGGAGGGGGGATGACCGACACTGAAGCTTTCTTT.